The 4 T cell receptor beta chains given below trace back to one sample, sequenced in a study of T cell repertoires in cytomegalovirus infection. TCRdb re-called the reads through MiXCR, storing one row per CDR3 protein. Of 230,000 or so distinct CDR3 sequences detected, 35% to 40% appear once; the ten largest clones hold around 60%. These TCRs' antigens remain unknown. Sample: CD8+ T cells from cultured PBMCs, taken from culture after CMV antigen stimulation. The receptor source for this set is a human donor in good health (CMV status not recorded). Some clones in this sample may be carry-over from other donors' samples.

The J gene is TRBJ1-2, the V gene TRBV6-6; D is undetermined. Trimming removed 5 bases at V and 2 bases at J, with 15 bases between. Germline CDR1 MNHNY, CDR2 SVGAGI (reference sequence). The CDR3 covers 15 residues. This CDR3 is CASSDVRIRNYGYTF. DNA of the CDR3: TGTGCCAGCAGTGACGTCCGCATCAGGAACTATGGCTACACCTTC.

The chain employs TRBV11-2 and TRBJ2-2; D might be TRBD1 or TRBD2, each matching 5 bases. The germline gives CDR1 SGHAT, CDR2 FQNNGV. The CDR3 sequence is 14 residues long. Deletions cut 1 base from V and 4 bases from J, with 7 bases between. The CDR3 nucleotides read TGTGCCAGCAGCTTAGGGGGGTCCACCGGGGAGCTGTTTTTT. This sequence encodes CASSLGGSTGELFF.

This clonotype was seen a few times. Mismatch with germline at one junction end may stem from a read error. V gene TRBV7-6 combines with J gene TRBJ2-2; TRBD1 might be the D (6 bases). The CDR3 runs 13 residues. Germline V lookup: CDR1 SGHVS, CDR2 FNYEAQ. CDR3: CASSLGQTGELFF. CDR3 sequence (DNA): TGTGCCAGCAGTTTAGGACAGACCGGGGAGCTGTTTTTT.

This clonotype was seen a handful of times. This sequence joins TRBV7-4 and TRBJ1-2, with unresolved D. The germline V and J ends were trimmed by 5 bases and 1 base, with 14 bases remaining between them. CDR3 length: 15 amino acids. Germline CDR1 and CDR2: SGHVT and SQSDAQ. The CDR3 protein is CASSALRTDNYGYTF. Written as DNA, the CDR3 is TGTGCCAGCAGCGCCCTCCGGACCGATAACTATGGCTACACCTTC.